This entry describes one T cell receptor beta chain. Its antigen is currently unknown. It was with 60 Vbeta and 13 Jbeta primers that the PCR ran. Generated by immunoSEQ multiplex PCR, the TCRdb table keeps only in-frame clones and is missing some. The sample lists about 170,000 clones, roughly 83% occurring once. The data stem from a study of cytomegalovirus exposure and HLA in healthy donors. For the study at large: A preliminary data release comprised around 90 million unique TCRs obtained from HLA-typed donors.

Study findings and constraints: The study put about 180 TCR beta chains on its list as cytomegalovirus-associated.

Germline V gene sequence: CDR1 MNHEY, CDR2 SVGAGI. V was cut by 0 bases and J by 0 bases, with 6 bases left in between. This CDR3 is built from 16 residues. Input material: PBMCs. The TCR originated in a boy between 2 and 10 years old in good health and CMV-seronegative. V usage is TRBV6-5 and J usage is TRBJ2-6, with unresolved D. The chain's CDR3 is CASSYSLSSGANVLTF. Here the CDR3 DNA reads TGTGCCAGCAGTTACTCCCTCTCCTCTGGGGCCAACGTCCTGACTTTC.